These 31 T cell receptor beta chains came from one sample sequenced in a study of T cells in Graves' hyperthyroidism and ophthalmopathy. The TCR beta CDR3 regions underwent amplification using RNA transcripts as the source. HTBI primers drove first-round RT-PCR of the TCR CDR3. MiXCR, applied by TCRdb to the multiplex PCR reads, yields one record per CDR3 protein. There are roughly 360,000 distinct CDR3 sequences in the sample; roughly 13% occur only once, and about 20% lies in the top ten. Sequenced sample: blood. The receptors shown here come from a man in his thirties or forties with Graves' hyperthyroidism that later progressed to Graves' ophthalmopathy.

In its sample, this clonotype was seen many times. J is TRBJ2-5 and V is TRBV12-3 or TRBV12-4; 8 positions agree with TRBD2. This CDR3 has 15 amino acids. Trimming removed 4 bases from V and 2 bases from J; junction bases left unmatched: 6. The CDR3 DNA sequence: TGTGCCAGCAGTTCCCCCGCTAGCGGGCAAGAGACCCAGTACTTC. Amino acid sequence: CASSSPASGQETQYF.

This clonotype was seen more than once but under ten times. V gene TRBV30 combines with J gene TRBJ1-6; D is ambiguous. CDR1 GTSNPN and CDR2 SVGIG come from the germline V gene (reference sequence). The CDR3 has 12 amino acids. The V end was cut by 4 bases, the J end by 7 bases, with 8 bases between. The CDR3 sequence is CAWTPGNSPLHF. The CDR3 nucleotides read TGTGCCTGGACTCCTGGGAATTCACCCCTCCACTTT. The full variable domain, rest sourced from reference TRBV30 and TRBJ1-6, is SQTIHQWPATLVQPVGSPLSLECTVEGTSNPNLYWYRQAAGRGLQLLFYSVGIGQISSEVPQNLSASRPQDRQFILSSKKLLLSDSGFYLCAWTPGNSPLHFGNGTRLTVT.

This clonotype has just a few counts. The chain joins TRBV6-5 to TRBJ1-6; no firm D call. CDR3 length: 13 residues. Trimming took off 3 bases at V and 10 bases at J, with 10 bases between the two ends. Per germline, CDR1 MNHEY and CDR2 SVGAGI. CDR3 protein: CASSYSPRSPLHF. Written as DNA, the CDR3 is TGTGCCAGCAGTTATAGCCCAAGGTCACCCCTCCACTTT.

A few counts support this clonotype. J is TRBJ2-7 and V is TRBV27; TRBD2 matches 12 bases. The CDR3 is 15 amino acids. Trimming at V came to 4 bases and at J to 6 bases, leaving 7 bases not matched to a gene. Per germline, CDR1 MNHEY and CDR2 SMNVEV (reference sequence). In nucleotides, the CDR3 is TGTGCCAGCAGTTCCCAACTAGCGGGGGGTCCCGAGCAGTACTTC. It yields the protein CASSSQLAGGPEQYF.

This clonotype was seen a handful of times. This sequence joins TRBV28 and TRBJ1-6; D is possibly TRBD1 (6 bases). Germline V lookup: CDR1 MDHEN, CDR2 SYDVKM. Trimming took off 11 bases at V and 0 bases at J, with 17 bases between the two ends. The CDR3 totals 16 residues. The CDR3 protein is CARAREGGSYNSPLHF. The CDR3, as DNA: TGTGCCCGAGCGAGGGAGGGGGGCTCCTATAATTCACCCCTCCACTTT.

V usage is TRBV2 and J usage is TRBJ2-7; 11 bases line up with TRBD2. V was clipped by 6 bases and J by 2 bases; unmatched bases: 6. Germline CDR1 SNHLY, CDR2 FYNNEI. The CDR3 is 15 residues long. CDR3 in amino acids: CASRPGLAVAYEQYF. For the CDR3, the DNA is TGTGCCAGCAGACCGGGACTAGCGGTGGCCTACGAGCAGTACTTC.

At least ten counts were recorded for this clonotype. The CDR3 DNA reads TGTGCCAGCAGCCAAGACAGGGGGCTAGGCAATGAGCAGTTCTTC. Its protein is CASSQDRGLGNEQFF. The chain joins TRBV14 to TRBJ2-1; 8 nucleotides agree with TRBD1. The CDR3 contains 15 residues. V was clipped by 0 bases and J by 6 bases; unmatched bases: 4. Germline-derived CDR1 and CDR2 are SGHDN and FVKESK.

This clonotype was found many times. V gene TRBV27 combines with J gene TRBJ2-5; 7 nucleotides line up with TRBD1. Per the germline V gene, CDR1 is MNHEY and CDR2 is SMNVEV (reference sequence). Trimming removed 1 base from V and 6 bases from J; junction bases left unmatched: 8. This CDR3 contains 15 residues. The CDR3 protein is CASSLWRQGLQTQYF. The CDR3 region has the DNA TGTGCCAGCAGTTTATGGCGACAGGGTTTGCAGACCCAGTACTTC.

This clonotype has at least ten counts. The chain joins TRBV2 to TRBJ1-6, with a tentative D call TRBD1 (5 bases). Germline CDR1 SNHLY, CDR2 FYNNEI. The CDR3 loop spans 13 amino acids. V shed 3 bases and J shed 14 bases, with 14 bases lying between them. For the CDR3, the DNA is TGTGCCAGCAGTGACAGGGCCTGGGGGACCCTCCACTTT. Translation: CASSDRAWGTLHF.

The gene calls are TRBV7-9 and TRBJ1-2, with D possibly matching TRBD1 (6 bases). V was cut by 2 bases and J by 8 bases, with 12 bases left in between. The CDR3 covers 13 residues. CDR1 and CDR2 (germline): SEHNR, FQNEAQ (reference sequence). CDR3 residues: CASSLQGKKGYTF. The CDR3 nucleotides are TGTGCCAGCAGCTTACAGGGGAAAAAGGGCTACACCTTC.

As for this clonotype: With a much larger clone just one base away, this may be a read error. The CDR3 carries no conserved terminal phenylalanine or tryptophan, so it likely arises from a read error. The chain is built from TRBV7-9 and TRBJ2-2; D is unclear. CDR1 SEHNR and CDR2 FQNEAQ come from the germline V gene (reference sequence). This CDR3 contains 14 residues. V was clipped by 2 bases and J by 3 bases, with 7 bases between them. The CDR3 DNA reads as TGTGCCAGCAGCTTATTCGTGGACACCGGGGAGCTGTTTTTA. Its protein product is CASSLFVDTGELFL.

This clonotype was detected a few times. This chain links TRBV19 with TRBJ2-7; D is unresolved. Trimming shortened V by 5 bases and J by 1 base, and 15 bases separated the two germline ends. The CDR3 loop spans 15 amino acids. Per the germline V gene, CDR1 is LNHDA and CDR2 is SQIVND (reference sequence). The CDR3 spells CASSVPGPGSYEQYF. CDR3 coding DNA: TGTGCCAGTAGTGTACCCGGCCCGGGTTCCTACGAGCAGTACTTC.

This clonotype has at least ten counts. This chain connects TRBV2 to TRBJ1-4; 7 bases map to TRBD1. Germline values: CDR1 SNHLY, CDR2 FYNNEI. V dropped 6 bases and J dropped 6; count of bases not matched to a gene: 10. The CDR3 length is 15 residues. The CDR3 is CASRPGTAPHEKLFF. DNA of the CDR3: TGTGCCAGCAGACCCGGGACAGCGCCCCATGAAAAACTGTTTTTT.

This clonotype was seen at least ten times. The V call is TRBV10-3, the J call TRBJ1-4; 8 nucleotides agree with TRBD1. Germline CDR1 ENHRY, CDR2 SYGVKD. The junction had 3 bases not matched to a gene; V was cut back by 2 bases and J by 7 bases. The CDR3 runs 14 residues. The CDR3 here is CAISEQGASEKLFF. In DNA, the CDR3 is TGTGCCATCAGTGAGCAGGGGGCCAGTGAAAAACTGTTTTTT.

This clonotype was seen at least ten times. The chain links TRBV3-1 to TRBJ1-1, with 9 bases identical to TRBD1. CDR3 size: 14 residues. Germline CDR1 reads LGHDT; CDR2 reads YNNKEL (reference sequence). The J segment lost 5 bases and the V segment lost 4 bases, leaving 5 bases of the junction unmatched. The CDR3 nucleotides read TGTGCCAGCAGCCGCCGGACAGGGGTTACTGAAGCTTTCTTT. Protein sequence: CASSRRTGVTEAFF.

Ten or more counts support this clonotype. The rearrangement uses TRBV5-1 and TRBJ2-1, with D unclear. CDR3 length: 11 residues. Trimming removed 5 bases at V and 5 bases at J, with 5 bases between. Germline V gives CDR1 SGHRS, CDR2 YFSETQ. CDR3 in DNA: TGCGCCAGCAGAACAGACAATGAGCAGTTCTTC. Translated, it gives CASRTDNEQFF.

This clonotype was detected many times. This sequence joins TRBV5-5 and TRBJ1-4; D not certain. The CDR3 runs 15 residues. The V gene's germline CDR1 is SGHKS and CDR2 YYEKEE (reference sequence). The V and J ends lost 0 bases and 0 bases respectively, with 6 bases between them. This CDR3 is CASSLGGATNEKLFF. The DNA of the CDR3 is TGTGCCAGCAGCTTGGGAGGAGCAACTAATGAAAAACTGTTTTTT.

Concerning this clonotype itself: This may arise from a read error, as a much more abundant clone is one base away. The chain combines TRBV6-1 with TRBJ2-3, with 10 bases fitting TRBD2. The CDR3 runs to 13 residues. Germline loops: CDR1 MNHNS, CDR2 SASEGT. Written as DNA, the CDR3 is TGTGCCAGCACTAGCGGGGGCGCAGATGCGCAGTATTTT. It specifies CASTSGGADAQYF.

The genes are TRBV6-1 and TRBJ2-2; D perhaps matches TRBD1 (5 bases). This CDR3 spans 16 amino acids. CDR1 and CDR2 from the germline V gene are MNHNS and SASEGT. V dropped 7 bases and J dropped 0 bases, with 15 bases sitting between them. The CDR3 region is CASKSGGAANTGELFF. The CDR3 DNA sequence: TGTGCCAGCAAGTCTGGTGGGGCCGCGAACACCGGGGAGCTGTTTTTT.

On this clonotype itself: It may be a read error: a sequence one base away is much more abundant. V is TRBV19 and J is TRBJ1-5; TRBD1 agrees at 10 bases. Trimming cost V 0 bases and J 2 bases; bases outside gene matches: 4. This CDR3 comprises 17 residues. The germline V gene encodes CDR1 LNHDA and CDR2 SQIVND (reference sequence). CDR3 DNA sequence: TGTGCCAGTAGTATAGATACCGGGACAGGGGGCAATCAGCCCCAGCATTTT. It specifies CASSIDTGTGGNQPQHF.

This clonotype appeared a few times. This rearrangement joins TRBV12-3 or TRBV12-4 to TRBJ1-6, with D perhaps matching TRBD1 (5 bases). This CDR3 has 17 residues. V lost 6 bases, J lost 0 bases, and 15 bases lay in between. CDR3 nucleotides: TGTGCCAGCAGACCTGACAGCCTCAGCTCCTATAATTCACCCCTCCACTTT. Translating it yields CASRPDSLSSYNSPLHF.

This clonotype has at least ten counts. The chain is built from TRBV2 and TRBJ1-5, with 8 positions matching TRBD1. CDR1 is SNHLY and CDR2 is FYNNEI in the germline V gene. V was clipped by 5 bases and J by 0 bases; unmatched bases: 3. The CDR3 sequence is 15 residues long. The DNA of the CDR3 is TGTGCCAGCAGTAAGACAGGGGATAGCAATCAGCCCCAGCATTTT. Its translation: CASSKTGDSNQPQHF.

This clonotype has ten or more counts. This chain connects TRBV28 to TRBJ1-2; maybe TRBD1 (6 bases). This CDR3 is built from 13 residues. Germline values: CDR1 MDHEN, CDR2 SYDVKM. The V and J ends lost 7 bases and 8 bases respectively, with 17 bases between them. CDR3 bases: TGTGCCAGCACCCCGTCGGGGGCGGGAGGCTACACCTTC. This gives the protein CASTPSGAGGYTF.

This clonotype was seen ten or more times. The rearrangement uses TRBV12-3 or TRBV12-4 and TRBJ2-6, with D uncertain. The CDR3 is made up of 15 amino acids. Trimming removed 2 bases at V and 0 bases at J, with 5 bases between. The CDR3 DNA reads as TGTGCCAGCAGTTTAACGGCCTCTGGGGCCAACGTCCTGACTTTC. Translated: CASSLTASGANVLTF.

V usage is TRBV3-1 and J usage is TRBJ1-4; D call uncertain. CDR3 length: 15 residues. CDR1 and CDR2 (germline): LGHDT, YNNKEL (reference sequence). V was cut by 2 bases and J by 4 bases, with 11 bases left in between. As DNA, the CDR3 is TGTGCCAGCAGCCAAAGGGCAGCCCTTAATGAAAAACTGTTTTTT. It is translated as CASSQRAALNEKLFF.

This clonotype was counted ten times or more. J is TRBJ2-7 and V is TRBV7-9, with a tentative D call TRBD1 (6 bases). Germline values: CDR1 SEHNR, CDR2 FQNEAQ (reference sequence). The CDR3 sequence is 16 residues long. V was shortened by 0 bases and J by 1 base, with 13 bases between the two germline ends. This CDR3 reads CASSLAGRGESYEQYF. In nucleotides, the CDR3 is TGTGCCAGCAGCTTAGCGGGCAGGGGTGAGTCCTACGAGCAGTACTTC.

There are many counts of this clonotype. The rearrangement joins TRBV2 to TRBJ2-7; D not certain. The germline CDR1 and CDR2 sequences are SNHLY and FYNNEI. The CDR3 runs to 11 residues. V shed 7 bases and J shed 2 bases, with 6 bases lying between them. The CDR3 sequence: CASKGPYEQYF. Written as DNA, the CDR3 is TGTGCCAGCAAGGGCCCCTACGAGCAGTACTTC.

In regard to this clonotype: A clone one base away is much larger, so this may be a read error. The chain recombines TRBV12-5 with TRBJ1-1, with D perhaps TRBD1 (5 bases). The CDR3 loop spans 14 amino acids. Looked up from germline, CDR1 is LGHNT and CDR2 is FRNRAP. Trimming left V 5 bases short and J 0 bases short, with 10 bases between. The CDR3 bases are TGTGCTAGTGGTGGTGACAGCATGAACACTGAAGCTTTCTTT. Translating gives CASGGDSMNTEAFF.

Many counts were recorded for this clonotype. This sequence joins TRBV12-3 or TRBV12-4 and TRBJ1-1; maybe TRBD1 (6 bases). The CDR3 is 11 amino acids. V shed 8 bases and J shed 14 bases, with 18 bases lying between them. CDR3 nucleotides: TGTGCCAGCCTAAACTCAGGGGTGGCGTTCTTT. Protein sequence: CASLNSGVAFF.

This chain joins TRBV20-1 and TRBJ2-7; tentatively, D is TRBD2 (6 bases). This CDR3 contains 15 residues. The germline V and J ends were trimmed by 0 bases and 2 bases, with 14 bases remaining between them. In germline, CDR1 is DFQATT, CDR2 SNEGSKA (reference sequence). The CDR3 sequence: CSARDLRGLPYEQYF. DNA of the CDR3: TGCAGTGCTAGAGATCTTCGGGGACTCCCCTACGAGCAGTACTTC.

This clonotype showed up many times. The V gene is TRBV28, the J gene TRBJ1-2, with 7 bases fitting TRBD1. V shed 11 bases and J 4 bases; nucleotides not matched to a gene: 13. Germline CDR1 reads MDHEN; CDR2 reads SYDVKM. The CDR3 consists of 14 residues. CDR3 nucleotides: TGTGCCGGGGGATACAGGGGAGTCCTCTATGGCTACACCTTC. It is translated as CAGGYRGVLYGYTF.